These 31 T cell receptor beta chains originate from one sample sequenced in a study of chemoradiotherapy in HPV16-positive cancers. The table came from immunoSEQ multiplex PCR; TCRdb's copy has only in-frame clones and leaves some out. The sample lists 15,000 to 20,000 clones, just under 70% occurring once. Sequencing used tumor tissue, obtained from a patient who underwent chemoradiotherapy. The source of these receptors is a human donor with HPV-associated anogenital cancer.

V and J are TRBV6-5 and TRBJ2-2; TRBD2 matches at 15 bases. The CDR3 length is 14 residues. From germline, CDR1 is MNHEY and CDR2 SVGAGI. Germline trimming cut 8 bases from V and 8 bases from J; bases unmatched to any gene: 3. The CDR3 DNA sequence: TGTGCCAGCCAAGGACTAGCGGGAGGGGGGGAGCTGTTTTTT. This translates into CASQGLAGGGELFF.

The chain recombines TRBV27 with TRBJ2-3; D is ambiguous. The V end was cut by 8 bases, the J end by 1 base, with 1 base between. CDR3 length: 10 amino acids. CDR1 and CDR2 from the germline V gene are MNHEY and SMNVEV (reference sequence). The CDR3 DNA reads TGTGCCAGCGGCACAGATACGCAGTATTTT. Its protein is CASGTDTQYF.

The V call is TRBV6-5, the J call TRBJ1-3, with unresolved D. CDR1 and CDR2 (germline): MNHEY, SVGAGI. The CDR3 contains 13 residues. V was trimmed by 11 bases and J by 0 bases, leaving 11 bases between them. CDR3: CASQKVSGNTIYF. Written as DNA, the CDR3 is TGTGCCTCCCAAAAAGTCTCTGGAAACACCATATATTTT.

The gene calls are TRBV6-4 and TRBJ2-2; TRBD2 might be the D (6 bases). From germline, CDR1 is MRHNA and CDR2 SNTAGT. CDR3 length equals 14 residues. The germline V and J ends were trimmed by 5 bases and 0 bases, with 7 bases remaining between them. Here the CDR3 reads CASSRLANTGELFF. DNA of the CDR3: TGTGCCAGCAGTCGACTAGCGAACACCGGGGAGCTGTTTTTT.

J is TRBJ1-2 and V is TRBV28; D unresolved. Germline CDR1 is MDHEN and CDR2 is SYDVKM. Trimming shortened V by 2 bases and J by 2 bases, and 6 bases separated the two germline ends. The CDR3 is made up of 13 amino acids. CDR3 sequence: CASSLVENYGYTF. Written as DNA, the CDR3 is TGTGCCAGCAGTTTAGTGGAGAACTATGGCTACACCTTC.

This rearrangement joins TRBV27 to TRBJ2-1; the match to TRBD1 covers 10 bases. Germline CDR1 and CDR2: MNHEY and SMNVEV (reference sequence). This CDR3 has 13 amino acids. J was trimmed by 12 bases and V by 4 bases; bases with no gene match: 6. DNA for the CDR3: TGTGCCAGCAGTTCTACACGGGACAGGGGGCAGTTCTTC. Its protein product is CASSSTRDRGQFF.

The chain employs TRBV5-1 and TRBJ1-1; D ambiguous. Looked up from germline, CDR1 is SGHRS and CDR2 is YFSETQ. The CDR3 totals 17 residues. V shed 0 bases and J shed 4 bases, with 19 bases lying between them. The CDR3 coding sequence is TGCGCCAGCAGCTTGGGGGGTTGGGCAGGCGCGGTCACTGAAGCTTTCTTT. Protein sequence: CASSLGGWAGAVTEAFF.

This clone was seen a handful of times. In DNA form, the CDR3 reads TGTGCCAGTAGTATAGATCTAGGTGGATGGGAGTACTTC. This encodes CASSIDLGGWEYF. This rearrangement joins TRBV19 to TRBJ2-7; D ambiguous. Germline CDR1 reads LNHDA; CDR2 reads SQIVND (reference sequence). V shed 0 bases and J shed 11 bases, with 14 bases lying between them. The CDR3 is 13 residues long. The full variable domain, its missing parts supplied by reference TRBV19 and TRBJ2-7, is DGGITQSPKYLFRKEGQNVTLSCEQNLNHDAMYWYRQDPGQGLRLIYYSQIVNDFQKGDIAEGYSVSREKKESFPLTVTSAQKNPTAFYLCASSIDLGGWEYFGPGTRLTVT.

The genes are TRBV6-6 and TRBJ1-1; the match to TRBD1 covers 9 bases. There are 14 residues in the CDR3. Germline loops: CDR1 MNHNY, CDR2 SVGAGI (reference sequence). Trimming took 7 bases from V and 6 from J; bases not matched to a gene: 9. CDR3 nucleotide sequence: TGTGCCAGCACTCTCACAGGGGGCGCCTCTGAAGCTTTCTTT. It is translated as CASTLTGGASEAFF.

This chain connects TRBV7-9 to TRBJ2-5; no clear D. V was clipped by 0 bases and J by 5 bases, with 4 bases between them. The CDR3 has 12 amino acids. Germline V lookup: CDR1 SEHNR, CDR2 FQNEAQ (reference sequence). The CDR3 reads CASSLAQETQYF. DNA for the CDR3: TGTGCCAGCAGCTTAGCGCAGGAGACCCAGTACTTC.

This clone was picked up a small number of times. V is TRBV7-7 and J is TRBJ2-2; 13 bases map to TRBD2. CDR1 is SSHAT and CDR2 is FNYEAQ in the germline V gene (reference sequence). Trimming took 5 bases from V and 6 from J; bases not matched to a gene: 6. The CDR3 is made up of 16 amino acids. The CDR3 loop reads CASSQTSGGAPGELFF. The CDR3, as DNA: TGTGCCAGCAGCCAAACTAGCGGGGGGGCCCCCGGGGAGCTGTTTTTT. Drawing the rest from reference TRBV7-7 and TRBJ2-2, the complete variable domain is GAGVSQSPRYKVTKRGQDVTLRCDPISSHATLYWYQQALGQGPEFLTYFNYEAQPDKSGLPSDRFSAERPEGSISTLTIQRTEQRDSAMYRCASSQTSGGAPGELFFGEGSRLTVL.

The chain couples TRBV10-3 to TRBJ2-2; 16 nucleotides agree with TRBD2. Per the germline V gene, CDR1 is ENHRY and CDR2 is SYGVKD. The V and J ends lost 11 bases and 8 bases, in that order; junction bases with no gene match: 14. This CDR3 contains 17 residues. CDR3 nucleotides: TGTGCCTCGCTCCCGGGACTAGCGGGGGGGCGGGCTGGGGAGCTGTTTTTT. Its translation: CASLPGLAGGRAGELFF.

This clone was seen once. The chain couples TRBV30 to TRBJ1-5; D unclear. The germline V gene has CDR1 GTSNPN and CDR2 SVGIG (reference sequence). This CDR3 has 13 residues. V lost 2 bases and J 3 bases, leaving 8 bases between the germline ends. The CDR3 sequence is CAWSTGDNQPQHF. CDR3 nucleotides: TGTGCCTGGAGTACGGGAGACAATCAGCCCCAGCATTTT.

The rearrangement links TRBV5-4 to TRBJ2-2; D tentatively reads TRBD1 or TRBD2 (5 bases each). Trimming took 5 bases from V and 3 from J, leaving 11 bases between them. This CDR3 contains 14 residues. In germline, CDR1 is SGHNT, CDR2 YYREEE (reference sequence). CDR3 coding DNA: TGTGCCAGCAGGATGAGAGGGGACACCGGGGAGCTGTTTTTT. Protein sequence: CASRMRGDTGELFF.

V gene TRBV7-6 combines with J gene TRBJ1-2, with 7 bases lining up with TRBD1. Germline loops: CDR1 SGHVS, CDR2 FNYEAQ. The length of the CDR3 is 13 residues. Germline trimming cut 5 bases from V and 3 bases from J; bases unmatched to any gene: 3. The CDR3, as DNA: TGTGCCAGCAGCCAAGGGACAGACTATGGCTACACCTTC. It is translated as CASSQGTDYGYTF.

The genes are TRBV11-2 and TRBJ1-4; D is ambiguous. V dropped 6 bases and J dropped 7 bases, with 12 bases sitting between them. Germline V gene data show CDR1 as SGHAT and CDR2 as FQNNGV. The CDR3 is made up of 13 amino acids. The CDR3 DNA follows: TGTGCCAGCAGTCCCGGGAGGGCTGAAAAACTGTTTTTT. Protein sequence: CASSPGRAEKLFF.

The J gene is TRBJ1-2, the V gene TRBV5-1; D not resolved. CDR1 is SGHRS and CDR2 is YFSETQ in the germline V gene. The CDR3 runs to 15 residues. Trimming cost V 0 bases and J 2 bases, with 11 bases left between them. CDR3 sequence: CASSLGWERNYGYTF. DNA of the CDR3: TGCGCCAGCAGCTTGGGGTGGGAAAGGAACTATGGCTACACCTTC.

V gene TRBV7-2 combines with J gene TRBJ1-2, with unresolved D. Germline V gene data show CDR1 as SGHTA and CDR2 as FQGNSA. Trimming cost V 2 bases and J 4 bases, with 14 bases left between them. This CDR3 is 15 amino acids long. The CDR3, as DNA: TGTGCCAGCAGCTTATTAGCCGGGCAGCTCTATGGCTACACCTTC. It encodes CASSLLAGQLYGYTF.

This chain connects TRBV30 to TRBJ1-6; D is unresolved. From germline, CDR1 is GTSNPN and CDR2 SVGIG (reference sequence). This CDR3 is 12 amino acids long. V lost 0 bases and J lost 10, with 7 bases in between. In nucleotides, the CDR3 is TGTGCCTGGAGTGTGGCAGAATCACCCCTCCACTTT. As protein: CAWSVAESPLHF.

The V call is TRBV2, the J call TRBJ1-4, with a weak D call TRBD1 (5 bases). The ends were cut back, 0 bases at V and 7 bases at J, with 12 bases in the middle. CDR1 and CDR2 from the germline V gene are SNHLY and FYNNEI. The CDR3 covers 15 residues. This chain's CDR3 is CASSEALQGSEKLFF. The CDR3 DNA reads TGTGCCAGCAGTGAAGCGCTTCAGGGAAGTGAAAAACTGTTTTTT.

In its sample, this clone ranks as medium-sized. V is TRBV27 and J is TRBJ2-7; D not resolved. Germline assignment: CDR1 MNHEY and CDR2 SMNVEV (reference sequence). Trimming removed 2 bases at V and 5 bases at J, with 10 bases between. There are 13 residues in the CDR3. In nucleotides, the CDR3 is TGTGCCAGCAGTTTAGGCAGTATCCACGAGCAGTACTTC. It specifies CASSLGSIHEQYF.

This chain uses TRBV4-1 with TRBJ1-2, with a weak D call TRBD1 (6 bases). V shed 3 bases and J shed 2 bases, with 10 bases lying between them. Germline CDR1 is MGHRA and CDR2 is YSYEKL. The CDR3 is 14 residues long. CDR3 sequence: CASSQLTGNYGYTF. In DNA, the CDR3 is TGCGCCAGCAGCCAGCTGACAGGAAACTATGGCTACACCTTC.

In this sample, this clone turned up a few times. The V and J genes are TRBV5-4 and TRBJ2-1; tentative D call: TRBD2 (6 bases). Per the germline V gene, CDR1 is SGHNT and CDR2 is YYREEE (reference sequence). Trimming removed 2 bases from V and 4 bases from J, with 19 bases in between. The CDR3 covers 17 residues. The CDR3 protein is CASSFSGWSSAYNEQFF. CDR3 DNA sequence: TGTGCCAGCAGCTTTTCGGGGTGGTCTAGCGCATACAATGAGCAGTTCTTC.

The chain links TRBV19 to TRBJ2-7, with 7 bases aligning to TRBD1. The CDR3 covers 14 residues. Per the germline V gene, CDR1 is LNHDA and CDR2 is SQIVND (reference sequence). V trimming: 6 bases; J trimming: 8 bases; junction bases outside the gene matches: 13. CDR3 protein: CASRTTGAHAQQYF. In DNA form, the CDR3 reads TGTGCCAGTAGAACCACAGGGGCGCATGCGCAGCAGTACTTC.

V gene TRBV6-5 combines with J gene TRBJ2-7, with D possibly called TRBD1 or TRBD2 (5 bases each). Germline CDR1 and CDR2: MNHEY and SVGAGI. The V and J ends lost 0 bases and 3 bases respectively, with 6 bases between them. The CDR3 contains 13 residues. The CDR3, as DNA: TGTGCCAGCAGTTACTCGAGGGGCTACGAGCAGTACTTC. It codes for CASSYSRGYEQYF.

This clone was picked up a small number of times. This rearrangement joins TRBV10-1 to TRBJ1-4; D call uncertain. Trimming pared 0 bases from V and 6 bases from J, leaving 11 bases between. The CDR3 contains 15 residues. Looked up from germline, CDR1 is WNHNN and CDR2 is SYGVQD (reference sequence). This CDR3 reads CASSESKGGDEKLFF. DNA for the CDR3: TGCGCCAGCAGTGAGTCGAAGGGCGGAGATGAAAAACTGTTTTTT.

The chain links TRBV27 to TRBJ2-3, with TRBD2 identical over 15 bases. V trimming: 4 bases; J trimming: 0 bases; junction bases outside the gene matches: 2. The germline V gene has CDR1 MNHEY and CDR2 SMNVEV (reference sequence). The CDR3 has 17 residues. The CDR3 protein is CASSSGLAGGSTDTQYF. CDR3 bases: TGTGCCAGCAGTTCGGGACTAGCGGGGGGTAGCACAGATACGCAGTATTTT.

Comments on this clone: The junction does not match germline at one end; this may be a read error. This chain links TRBV6-5 with TRBJ1-2, with D maybe TRBD1 (5 bases). Germline V lookup: CDR1 MNHEY, CDR2 SVGAGI. This CDR3 contains 13 residues. The CDR3 DNA follows: TGTGCCATCAGTGAGAGCAGGGAAGTTGGCTACACCTTC. Protein product: CAISESREVGYTF.

This clone has just one count. One end of the junction does not line up with germline, which may come from a read error. The rearrangement uses TRBV28 and TRBJ1-2; D is perhaps TRBD1 (6 bases). Germline V gives CDR1 MDHEN, CDR2 SYDVKM. There are 13 residues in the CDR3. The CDR3 sequence is CASSSWGALGYAF. CDR3 DNA: TGTGCCAGCAGTTCTTGGGGGGCGCTTGGCTACGCCTTC.

The chain combines TRBV4-1 with TRBJ1-2; no reliable D call. The V gene's germline CDR1 is MGHRA and CDR2 YSYEKL. CDR3 length: 13 amino acids. The germline V and J ends were trimmed by 0 bases and 8 bases, with 10 bases remaining between them. Here the CDR3 DNA reads TGCGCCAGCAGCCAAGATGGGCAGGCGGGCTACACCTTC. Its protein product is CASSQDGQAGYTF.

The chain recombines TRBV7-2 with TRBJ1-2; 7 bases are shared with TRBD1. The CDR3 spans 14 residues. CDR1 is SGHTA, CDR2 FQGNSA, per germline. V lost 6 bases and J lost 8; bases outside the gene matches: 12. CDR3 sequence reads: CASRSRGSVEGYTF. The DNA for the CDR3 is TGTGCCAGCAGGAGCAGGGGGTCCGTCGAGGGCTACACCTTC. Based on the CDR3 plus reference TRBV7-2 and TRBJ1-2, the full variable domain is GAGVSQSPSNKVTEKGKDVELRCDPISGHTALYWYRQSLGQGLEFLIYFQGNSAPDKSGLPSDRFSAERTGGSVSTLTIQRTQQEDSAVYLCASRSRGSVEGYTFGSGTRLTVV.